This T cell receptor beta chain was sequenced in a study of beta chain features in type 1 diabetes. Regarding the study as a whole: Shorter TCRB CDR3s, moderately but significantly so, were found in Type 1 diabetes patients in all four CD4+ subsets. VDJ junctions from type 1 diabetes patients carried fewer insertions and larger deletions.

cDNA synthesis used the whole RNA isolate, giving expressed TCRB sequences. The method was immunoSEQ multiplex PCR; TCRdb's version includes in-frame clones alone and lacks a portion of them. The profile covers fewer than 300,000 clones, with around 21% appearing a single time and about 0.027% taken by the ten largest. To note about this clone: The antigen remains undetermined.

The ends were cut back, 5 bases at V and 2 bases at J, with 9 bases in the middle. The CDR3 loop spans 13 amino acids. CDR1 and CDR2 (germline): LNHDA, SQIVND (reference sequence). The chain couples TRBV19 to TRBJ2-5; no firm D call. The TCR was taken from a middle-aged woman with type 1 diabetes. The sample comprised naive CD4+ T cells from blood. CDR3 nucleotide sequence: TGTGCCAGTAGTGGGCAGACACAAGAGACCCAGTACTTC. Translation: CASSGQTQETQYF. Looking up the rest from reference TRBV19 and TRBJ2-5 gives the full variable domain: DGGITQSPKYLFRKEGQNVTLSCEQNLNHDAMYWYRQDPGQGLRLIYYSQIVNDFQKGDIAEGYSVSREKKESFPLTVTSAQKNPTAFYLCASSGQTQETQYFGPGTRLLVL.